Listed below are T cell receptor beta chains from one sample, sequenced in a study of control samples from healthy donors and cancer patients. Sequencing was performed with immunoSEQ multiplex PCR; in TCRdb, only in-frame clones are kept and a portion is missing. The sample lists 65,000 to 100,000 clones, 91% occurring once. The sample consisted of blood. Receptors originate from a middle-aged man in good health. CDR3s include the opening cysteine and the closing phenylalanine or tryptophan. The order of the fields is D gene, V gene, J gene, clone size, CDR3 protein, CDR3 DNA. D genes are given only for firm matches. Clone size is shown for a subset of rows, as once, few, many or a class of expanded clone.

>NA|TRBV9|TRBJ1-1|NA
CASRPGAGNTEAFF
TGTGCCAGCAGGCCGGGGGCCGGGAACACTGAAGCTTTCTTT
>NA|TRBV19|TRBJ1-6|NA
CASSLEATNSPLHF
TGTGCCAGTAGTCTAGAAGCCACAAATTCACCCCTCCACTTT
>NA|TRBV5-5|TRBJ2-2|NA
CASSLAGNTGELFF
TGTGCCAGCAGCTTGGCGGGGAACACCGGGGAGCTGTTTTTT
>NA|TRBV9|TRBJ1-1|NA
CASSVGRKSTEAFF
TGTGCCAGCAGCGTAGGACGGAAATCCACTGAAGCTTTCTTT
>NA|TRBV9|TRBJ2-4|few
CASSVGGGARVGKNIQYF
TGTGCCAGCAGCGTAGGAGGGGGGGCCCGAGTTGGAAAAAACATTCAGTACTTC
>TRBD1|TRBV12-5|TRBJ1-3|NA
CASGGDRASGNTIYF
TGTGCTAGTGGAGGAGACAGGGCCTCTGGAAACACCATATATTTT
>NA|TRBV7-9|TRBJ1-6|NA
CASSSDPRGNSPLHF
TGTGCCAGCAGCTCCGACCCCAGGGGTAATTCACCCCTCCACTTT
>TRBD1|TRBV4-3|TRBJ2-7|NA
CASSQDRTGPYEQYF
TGCGCCAGCAGCCAAGATAGGACAGGACCGTACGAGCAGTACTTC
>NA|TRBV2|TRBJ1-1|few
CASSLDSLSTEAFF
TGTGCCAGCAGTCTAGACAGTTTATCCACTGAAGCTTTCTTT
>TRBD2|TRBV19|TRBJ2-5|NA
CASSLVAGGQETQYF
TGTGCCAGTAGTTTGGTAGCGGGGGGGCAAGAGACCCAGTACTTC
>TRBD1|TRBV24-1|TRBJ2-3|NA
CATSDRTGTGSNTQYF
TGTGCCACCAGTGATAGAACTGGGACAGGGTCCAATACGCAGTATTTT
>NA|TRBV2|TRBJ2-1|NA
CASNTGFSYNEQFF
TGTGCCAGCAACACAGGGTTCTCCTACAATGAGCAGTTCTTC
>TRBD1|TRBV6-5|TRBJ1-1|NA
CASSSYRGTRNTEAFF
TGTGCCAGCAGTTCGTACAGGGGAACTCGGAACACTGAAGCTTTCTTT
>TRBD1|TRBV6-2/TRBV6-3|TRBJ2-5|NA
CASSRRQGETQYF
TGTGCCAGCAGTCGTAGACAGGGAGAGACCCAGTACTTC
>NA|TRBV12-5|TRBJ2-6|NA
CASGLDGKLSGANVLTF
TGTGCTAGTGGTTTAGACGGCAAATTATCTGGGGCCAACGTCCTGACTTTC